Shown below are 29 T cell receptor beta chains from a single sample sequenced in a study of cytomegalovirus exposure and HLA in healthy donors (dated by TCRdb to the late 2010s). Receptor amplification or capture employed the immunoSEQ multiplex PCR assay. For the multiplex PCR, a mixture combining 60 forward primers for TCR Vbeta segments and 13 reverse primers for TCR Jbeta segments was used. What TCRdb holds here is the immuneACCESS table cut down to in-frame rearrangements. Part of the clones is not present; checked against another copy, under half of the missing clones reflect an unresolved V gene, and the others are unexplained. This sample has over 100,000 clones in its table, and 80% to 85% of those were observed once. 20% to 25% of the sample comes from the top ten. Source material: PBMCs. Receptors originate from a man aged 30 to 45 in good health and CMV-seropositive.

This clone was detected once. The rearrangement uses TRBV5-1 and TRBJ2-7; 11 bases line up with TRBD1. This CDR3 is 14 amino acids long. V dropped 2 bases and J dropped 5; count of bases not matched to a gene: 3. The germline V gene encodes CDR1 SGHRS and CDR2 YFSETQ. CDR3 DNA: TGCGCCAGCAGCTTTAGGACAGGGGGCGACGAGCAGTACTTC. Translation gives CASSFRTGGDEQYF.

This chain uses TRBV25-1 with TRBJ1-2; D is possibly TRBD1 (5 bases). CDR3 length: 12 residues. Germline V lookup: CDR1 MGHDK, CDR2 SYGVNS. With 7 bases removed from V and 4 bases from J, the gap between germline ends came to 10 bases. The CDR3 DNA sequence: TGTGCCAGCACCAAAGACAGCTATGGCTACACCTTC. Amino acid sequence: CASTKDSYGYTF.

The chain carries TRBV10-3 and TRBJ1-1; D uncertain. There are 15 residues in the CDR3. Trimming stripped 3 bases from V and 1 base from J, with 12 bases between. Germline CDR1 and CDR2: ENHRY and SYGVKD. The chain's CDR3 is CAISDLEGGNTEAFF. Here the CDR3 DNA reads TGTGCCATCAGTGATTTGGAGGGAGGGAACACTGAAGCTTTCTTT.

Written as DNA, the CDR3 is TGTGCCAGCAGACAAATAGCTGACGAGCAGTACTTC. This encodes CASRQIADEQYF. The chain links TRBV2 to TRBJ2-7; D is undetermined. The germline V gene has CDR1 SNHLY and CDR2 FYNNEI. This CDR3 is built from 12 residues. V lost 6 bases and J lost 5, with 11 bases in between.

This rearrangement joins TRBV6-1 to TRBJ2-7, with a possible D match to TRBD1 (6 bases). The V end was cut by 5 bases, the J end by 6 bases, with 14 bases between. The CDR3 is 13 residues long. Germline CDR1 is MNHNS and CDR2 is SASEGT. The CDR3 loop reads CASSLYVGGEQYF. CDR3 nucleotide sequence: TGTGCCAGCAGTTTGTACGTAGGGGGCGAGCAGTACTTC.

The rearrangement joins TRBV10-3 to TRBJ1-6; 8 nucleotides match TRBD1. Germline V gives CDR1 ENHRY, CDR2 SYGVKD. The V and J ends lost 4 bases and 7 bases, in that order; junction bases with no gene match: 3. The CDR3 length is 14 residues. CDR3 DNA sequence: TGTGCCATCAGTGTGGACAGGGAGAATTCACCCCTCCACTTT. Translated: CAISVDRENSPLHF.

The J gene is TRBJ1-5, the V gene TRBV19, with no clear D. This CDR3 contains 13 residues. CDR1 is LNHDA, CDR2 SQIVND, per germline (reference sequence). The V gene lost 3 bases and the J gene lost 4 bases, with 7 bases spanning the gap. The CDR3 DNA sequence: TGTGCCAGTAGTATTTCTTATAATCAGCCCCAGCATTTT. Protein sequence: CASSISYNQPQHF.

The gene calls are TRBV27 and TRBJ1-4; D is perhaps TRBD1 (6 bases). The V end lost 8 bases, the J end lost 8 bases, and 18 bases lay between the germline ends. This CDR3 comprises 14 residues. CDR1 MNHEY and CDR2 SMNVEV come from the germline V gene (reference sequence). Written as DNA, the CDR3 is TGTGCCAGCGCTGGTAGGAACAGGGTGGAAAAACTGTTTTTT. Translating it yields CASAGRNRVEKLFF. The full variable domain, rest sourced from reference TRBV27 and TRBJ1-4, is EAQVTQNPRYLITVTGKKLTVTCSQNMNHEYMSWYRQDPGLGLRQIYYSMNVEVTDKGDVPEGYKVSRKEKRNFPLILESPSPNQTSLYFCASAGRNRVEKLFFGSGTQLSVL.

The CDR3 loop is CASSPITGGIDNEQFF. In DNA, the CDR3 is TGTGCCAGCAGCCCTATTACGGGGGGCATAGACAATGAGCAGTTCTTC. The chain combines TRBV7-9 with TRBJ2-1; possible D gene TRBD2, 7 bases. The CDR3 runs to 16 residues. Germline V gene lookup returns CDR1 SEHNR and CDR2 FQNEAQ (reference sequence). V lost 5 bases and J lost 5, with 19 bases in between.

The V gene is TRBV27, the J gene TRBJ1-2; weak D call: TRBD1 (6 bases). Trimming stripped 5 bases from V and 4 bases from J, with 20 bases between. CDR3 size: 16 residues. CDR1 and CDR2 from the germline V gene are MNHEY and SMNVEV (reference sequence). The CDR3 protein is CASSGRGGMGLYGYTF. CDR3 nucleotides: TGTGCCAGCAGTGGCCGGGGGGGCATGGGGCTCTATGGCTACACCTTC.

The J gene is TRBJ2-1, the V gene TRBV5-1; possible D gene TRBD2, 6 bases. Between the trimmed V and J ends, which lost 7 bases and 9 bases, there was a span of 14 bases. This CDR3 region has 12 residues. Germline assignment: CDR1 SGHRS and CDR2 YFSETQ. CDR3 sequence reads: CASSGTQGEQFF. CDR3 DNA sequence: TGCGCCAGCTCCGGGACTCAAGGTGAGCAGTTCTTC.

The genes are TRBV7-2 and TRBJ1-2; perhaps TRBD1 as D (5 bases). Trimming left V 5 bases short and J 8 bases short, with 21 bases between. CDR1 is SGHTA and CDR2 is FQGNSA in the germline V gene. The CDR3 covers 15 residues. The CDR3 loop reads CASSPNRRVPNGYTF. The CDR3 DNA reads TGTGCCAGCAGCCCCAACAGGCGAGTCCCTAACGGCTACACCTTC.

This chain links TRBV6-1 with TRBJ2-7; 8 bases are a match to TRBD1. The CDR3 has 14 amino acids. Losses at the gene ends were 3 bases for V and 1 base for J; bases not matched to a gene: 2. Per the germline V gene, CDR1 is MNHNS and CDR2 is SASEGT. The CDR3 spells CASSDWTGSYEQYV. CDR3 nucleotide sequence: TGTGCCAGCAGTGACTGGACAGGGTCCTACGAGCAGTACGTC.

This clone was detected many times. The chain couples TRBV10-3 to TRBJ2-7, with 7 bases fitting TRBD1. Germline V gives CDR1 ENHRY, CDR2 SYGVKD. CDR3 length: 14 residues. V trimming: 3 bases; J trimming: 1 base; junction bases outside the gene matches: 3. The DNA for the CDR3 is TGTGCCATCAGTGACTACAGGGGATCCTACGAGCAGTACTTC. This gives the protein CAISDYRGSYEQYF.

The chain is built from TRBV19 and TRBJ1-1, with D unresolved. The CDR3 sequence is 14 residues long. Trimming removed 1 base at V and 1 base at J, with 7 bases between. Germline values: CDR1 LNHDA, CDR2 SQIVND (reference sequence). The CDR3 loop reads CASSIVGANTEAFF. The CDR3 region has the DNA TGTGCCAGTAGTATAGTGGGAGCGAACACTGAAGCTTTCTTT.

The V and J genes are TRBV5-4 and TRBJ2-3; a possible D gene is TRBD2 (8 bases). This CDR3 spans 16 amino acids. The germline V and J ends were trimmed by 3 bases and 0 bases, with 14 bases remaining between them. Looked up from germline, CDR1 is SGHNT and CDR2 is YYREEE (reference sequence). CDR3: CASSSGGGQSTDTQYF. The CDR3 bases are TGTGCCAGCAGCTCGGGGGGGGGACAGAGCACAGATACGCAGTATTTT.

The genes are TRBV30 and TRBJ1-5; TRBD1 matches at 9 bases. Per the germline V gene, CDR1 is GTSNPN and CDR2 is SVGIG (reference sequence). The V gene end was trimmed by 2 bases and the J gene end by 7 bases; junction bases not matched to a gene: 6. This CDR3 is built from 14 residues. The CDR3 reads CAWSRDRVGQPQHF. The CDR3 DNA is TGTGCCTGGAGTAGGGACAGGGTCGGACAGCCCCAGCATTTT.

V gene TRBV4-2 combines with J gene TRBJ2-6; 7 nucleotides align to TRBD1. This CDR3 is 18 amino acids long. The V gene end was trimmed by 0 bases and the J gene end by 0 bases; junction bases not matched to a gene: 5. The germline V gene has CDR1 LGHNA and CDR2 YNFKEQ. As DNA, the CDR3 is TGTGCCAGCAGCCAAGATGGGGGACAGCACTCTGGGGCCAACGTCCTGACTTTC. Translated, it gives CASSQDGGQHSGANVLTF.

V usage is TRBV7-9 and J usage is TRBJ1-1; 9 bases align to TRBD1. The V segment lost 2 bases and the J segment 4 bases; nucleotides outside the gene matches: 5. CDR1 is SEHNR and CDR2 is FQNEAQ in the germline V gene (reference sequence). The CDR3 is 15 amino acids. The CDR3 spells CASSLRTGAGTEAFF. The CDR3 DNA is TGTGCCAGCAGCTTAAGGACAGGGGCGGGCACTGAAGCTTTCTTT.

V usage is TRBV2 and J usage is TRBJ1-2; 8 bases fit TRBD1. The CDR3 runs to 15 residues. The ends lost 6 bases at V and 0 bases at J; junction bases unmatched: 6. Germline CDR1 is SNHLY and CDR2 is FYNNEI. The CDR3 nucleotides read TGTGCCAGCAGGCTAGGACAGGGAGCTAACTATGGCTACACCTTC. Translated, it gives CASRLGQGANYGYTF.

This sequence joins TRBV5-1 and TRBJ2-3; 9 bases agree with TRBD2. CDR3 length: 16 residues. V lost 4 bases and J lost 0; bases outside the gene matches: 6. CDR1 and CDR2 from the germline V gene are SGHRS and YFSETQ. In nucleotides, the CDR3 is TGCGCCAGCAGCCCCTCTAGCGGGGCAAGCACAGATACGCAGTATTTT. Amino acids: CASSPSSGASTDTQYF.

The chain links TRBV5-3 to TRBJ1-1; maybe TRBD1 (6 bases). TRBV5-3 carries the ORF label, with uncertain function. This CDR3 contains 17 residues. V gave up 1 base and J gave up 3 bases, with 19 bases separating them. CDR3 sequence: CARSLSGDQGTDTEAFF. CDR3 nucleotide sequence: TGTGCCAGAAGCTTGTCCGGGGATCAGGGGACGGACACTGAAGCTTTCTTT.

The genes are TRBV5-8 and TRBJ2-6; 11 nucleotides agree with TRBD1. This CDR3 spans 13 amino acids. Germline V CDR1 and CDR2: SGHTS, YDEGEE. The V gene end was trimmed by 7 bases and the J gene end by 13 bases; junction bases not matched to a gene: 7. CDR3 DNA: TGTGCCAGCGGGACAGGGGGAGTCAGAGTCCTGACTTTC. Protein: CASGTGGVRVLTF.

The chain combines TRBV6-1 with TRBJ2-5; 10 nucleotides align to TRBD1. The CDR3 spans 15 residues. The germline gives CDR1 MNHNS, CDR2 SASEGT. J gave up 5 bases and V 7 bases, and 10 bases lay outside the gene matches. The CDR3 DNA follows: TGTGCCAGCATCCCTAGACAGGGGGCGAGGGAGACCCAGTACTTC. Translated, it gives CASIPRQGARETQYF.

The chain carries TRBV28 and TRBJ1-3; D may be TRBD1 (5 bases). V lost 5 bases and J 11 bases, leaving 13 bases between the germline ends. This CDR3 is built from 12 residues. Germline CDR1 is MDHEN and CDR2 is SYDVKM. DNA of the CDR3: TGTGCCAGCAGTGAACAGGTCGGTCCCATATATTTT. It is translated as CASSEQVGPIYF.

V gene TRBV11-2 combines with J gene TRBJ2-2, with 7 bases matching TRBD2. This CDR3 comprises 15 residues. Germline values: CDR1 SGHAT, CDR2 FQNNGV. V was pared by 7 bases and J by 5 bases, with 10 bases of the junction left unmatched. The CDR3 sequence: CASNPGLSGTGELFF. As DNA, the CDR3 is TGTGCCAGCAACCCGGGACTAAGCGGTACCGGGGAGCTGTTTTTT.

This clone was counted only a few times. The chain uses TRBV18 and TRBJ2-5; D is undetermined. Trimming cost V 3 bases and J 4 bases, with 15 bases left between them. Germline V gives CDR1 KGHSH, CDR2 LQKENI. The CDR3 runs to 15 residues. The CDR3 loop reads CASSPVVVAIETQYF. The CDR3 DNA follows: TGTGCCAGCTCACCCGTGGTTGTAGCTATAGAGACCCAGTACTTC. The full variable domain, rest sourced from reference TRBV18 and TRBJ2-5, is NAGVMQNPRHLVRRRGQEARLRCSPMKGHSHVYWYRQLPEEGLKFMVYLQKENIIDESGMPKERFSAEFPKEGPSILRIQQVVRGDSAAYFCASSPVVVAIETQYFGPGTRLLVL.

The CDR3 loop reads CASSKVATNEKLFF. The CDR3, as DNA: TGTGCCAGCAGCAAAGTCGCAACTAATGAAAAACTGTTTTTT. The chain couples TRBV21-1 to TRBJ1-4. TRBV21-1 is flagged as a pseudogene. The CDR3 length is 14 residues.

The rearrangement uses TRBV7-2 and TRBJ1-2, with 7 bases lining up with TRBD1. The ends lost 1 base at V and 2 bases at J; junction bases unmatched: 1. This CDR3 is built from 14 residues. Germline values: CDR1 SGHTA, CDR2 FQGNSA. The CDR3 spells CASSLVRGNYGYTF. CDR3 DNA sequence: TGTGCCAGCAGCTTAGTCAGGGGGAACTATGGCTACACCTTC.